This is a list of T cell receptor beta chains from one sample in a study of blood T cell repertoires in COVID-19. Clones were sequenced by immunoSEQ multiplex PCR, and TCRdb holds only the in-frame ones, with some missing. The table includes 250,000 to 350,000 clones, around nine tenths detected once. Sequencing was carried out using peripheral blood. These receptors all come from a young woman with COVID-19, enrolled during active disease. Each CDR3 is given with its conserved first and last residue. Fields, in order: V gene, clone size, D gene, J gene, CDR3 protein, CDR3 DNA. The D gene is left open where the match is weak. The listing skips clone size in some rows; elsewhere it reads once, few, many or a size class.

V: TRBV6-1
size: -
D: -
J: TRBJ2-7
CDR3: CASSGLKGVGTYEQYF
DNA: TGTGCCAGCAGTGGGCTCAAAGGGGTTGGGACCTACGAGCAGTACTTC

V: TRBV28
size: -
D: -
J: TRBJ1-2
CDR3: CASTSGNYGYTF
DNA: TGTGCCAGCACCTCGGGGAACTATGGCTACACCTTC

V: TRBV24-1
size: -
D: -
J: TRBJ2-3
CDR3: CATSVTSDPFTDTQYF
DNA: TGTGCCACCAGTGTGACGAGCGACCCTTTCACAGATACGCAGTATTTT

V: TRBV7-2
size: -
D: -
J: TRBJ1-2
CDR3: CASSLVPRGSYGYTF
DNA: TGTGCCAGCAGCTTAGTCCCTCGGGGAAGCTATGGCTACACCTTC

V: TRBV28
size: -
D: TRBD1
J: TRBJ2-1
CDR3: CASRTGAYNEQFF
DNA: TGTGCCTCTAGAACAGGGGCCTACAATGAGCAGTTCTTC

V: TRBV5-1
size: -
D: -
J: TRBJ1-1
CDR3: CASSLQGNTEAFF
DNA: TGCGCCAGCAGCCTACAGGGGAACACTGAAGCTTTCTTT

V: TRBV28
size: few
D: TRBD1
J: TRBJ2-7
CDR3: CASSVKQGAYEQYF
DNA: TGTGCCAGCAGTGTAAAACAGGGGGCCTACGAGCAGTACTTC

V: TRBV9
size: -
D: -
J: TRBJ2-2
CDR3: CASSVRQGPNTGELFF
DNA: TGTGCCAGCAGCGTACGGCAGGGCCCGAACACCGGGGAGCTGTTTTTT

V: TRBV2
size: -
D: -
J: TRBJ2-2
CDR3: CASSEYIVSTGELFF
DNA: TGTGCCAGCAGTGAATATATAGTGAGCACCGGGGAGCTGTTTTTT

V: TRBV5-1
size: once
D: -
J: TRBJ2-7
CDR3: CASSLNGQTTYEQYF
DNA: TGCGCCAGCAGCTTGAACGGACAGACAACCTACGAGCAGTACTTC

V: TRBV6-5
size: -
D: TRBD2
J: TRBJ2-7
CDR3: CASSRGEGHEQYF
DNA: TGTGCCAGCAGTAGAGGGGAGGGTCACGAGCAGTACTTC

V: TRBV13
size: -
D: -
J: TRBJ2-1
CDR3: CASSFLTPGHSYNEQFF
DNA: TGTGCCAGCAGCTTTCTTACTCCGGGACATTCCTACAATGAGCAGTTCTTC

V: TRBV29-1
size: -
D: -
J: TRBJ2-4
CDR3: CSVVAGAQNIQYF
DNA: TGCAGCGTTGTAGCAGGGGCCCAAAACATTCAGTACTTC

V: TRBV12-5
size: -
D: TRBD1
J: TRBJ2-3
CDR3: CASGLEPTGVDTQYF
DNA: TGTGCTAGTGGTTTGGAACCAACAGGGGTCGATACGCAGTATTTT

V: TRBV9
size: -
D: -
J: TRBJ2-3
CDR3: CASSVDVGVDKQYF
DNA: TGTGCCAGCAGCGTAGACGTCGGGGTAGACAAGCAGTATTTT

V: TRBV5-1
size: -
D: -
J: TRBJ2-1
CDR3: CASSFQRNNEQFF
DNA: TGCGCCAGCAGCTTCCAGCGTAACAATGAGCAGTTCTTC

V: TRBV7-2
size: -
D: TRBD2
J: TRBJ2-3
CDR3: CASSFLAGGTDTQYF
DNA: TGTGCCAGCAGCTTTCTAGCGGGAGGCACAGATACGCAGTATTTT

V: TRBV6-2/TRBV6-3
size: -
D: TRBD2
J: TRBJ2-7
CDR3: CASSYFLAGDTYEQYF
DNA: TGTGCCAGCAGTTACTTCCTAGCGGGTGATACCTACGAGCAGTACTTC

V: TRBV15
size: -
D: -
J: TRBJ2-4
CDR3: CATGASAKNIQYF
DNA: TGTGCCACCGGGGCTAGTGCCAAAAACATTCAGTACTTC

V: TRBV24-1
size: -
D: -
J: TRBJ1-6
CDR3: CATSDLRVPRGQSSYNSPLHF
DNA: TGTGCCACCAGTGATTTGCGAGTCCCCAGGGGTCAAAGCTCCTATAATTCACCCCTCCACTTT

V: TRBV12-3/TRBV12-4
size: -
D: TRBD2
J: TRBJ2-7
CDR3: CASSWGTTAEQYF
DNA: TGTGCCAGCAGTTGGGGGACTACGGCCGAGCAGTACTTC

V: TRBV30
size: -
D: -
J: TRBJ2-2
CDR3: CAWTGGSPGELFF
DNA: TGTGCCTGGACCGGGGGTTCCCCCGGGGAGCTGTTTTTT

V: TRBV6-1
size: -
D: -
J: TRBJ2-3
CDR3: CASSEWGRAATDTQYF
DNA: TGTGCCAGCAGTGAATGGGGCAGGGCTGCCACAGATACGCAGTATTTT

V: TRBV15
size: -
D: -
J: TRBJ2-5
CDR3: CATSRDFGGPLGTQYF
DNA: TGTGCCACCAGCAGAGATTTTGGAGGGCCTTTAGGGACCCAGTACTTC

V: TRBV11-2
size: once
D: -
J: TRBJ2-1
CDR3: CASSHPAGAYNEQFF
DNA: TGTGCCAGCAGCCACCCCGCCGGGGCCTACAATGAGCAGTTCTTC

V: TRBV7-9
size: -
D: -
J: TRBJ2-3
CDR3: CASSLMGGARSTDTQYF
DNA: TGTGCCAGCAGCTTAATGGGGGGGGCAAGGAGCACAGATACGCAGTATTTT

V: TRBV24-1
size: -
D: -
J: TRBJ2-7
CDR3: CATSDLATGEQYF
DNA: TGTGCCACCAGTGACCTAGCAACTGGCGAGCAGTACTTC

V: TRBV9
size: -
D: -
J: TRBJ1-2
CDR3: CASSVGVGNYGYTF
DNA: TGTGCCAGCAGCGTCGGGGTAGGGAACTATGGCTACACCTTC

V: TRBV7-3
size: -
D: TRBD2
J: TRBJ2-7
CDR3: CASSLTSGRTFYEQYF
DNA: TGTGCCAGCAGCCTGACTAGCGGGAGGACCTTCTACGAGCAGTACTTC

V: TRBV2
size: once
D: TRBD2
J: TRBJ2-1
CDR3: CASSPGLAGHEQFF
DNA: TGTGCCAGCAGCCCGGGACTAGCGGGCCATGAGCAGTTCTTC

V: TRBV5-6
size: -
D: -
J: TRBJ1-5
CDR3: CASSRQAYMQPQHF
DNA: TGTGCCAGCAGCCGGCAGGCGTACATGCAGCCCCAGCATTTT

V: TRBV27
size: -
D: -
J: TRBJ2-7
CDR3: CASSEIRGEGYEQYF
DNA: TGTGCCAGCAGCGAAATAAGGGGGGAGGGGTACGAGCAGTACTTC

V: TRBV10-1
size: -
D: TRBD1
J: TRBJ2-4
CDR3: CASSQGAGRKNIQYF
DNA: TGCGCCAGCAGCCAGGGGGCGGGCCGAAAAAACATTCAGTACTTC

V: TRBV28
size: -
D: TRBD2
J: TRBJ2-5
CDR3: CASSYSGRGGSQYF
DNA: TGTGCCAGCAGTTATAGCGGGAGAGGTGGGAGCCAGTACTTC

V: TRBV2
size: -
D: -
J: TRBJ1-1
CDR3: CASSIGPSRGAFF
DNA: TGTGCCAGCAGCATCGGACCGTCCCGGGGAGCTTTCTTT

V: TRBV6-5
size: -
D: TRBD1
J: TRBJ2-7
CDR3: CASSWTGSEQYF
DNA: TGTGCCAGCAGTTGGACAGGTTCCGAGCAGTACTTC

V: TRBV5-6
size: -
D: -
J: TRBJ2-7
CDR3: CASSLWRVAYEQYF
DNA: TGTGCCAGCAGCTTGTGGAGGGTAGCCTACGAGCAGTACTTC

V: TRBV7-8
size: -
D: TRBD1
J: TRBJ2-7
CDR3: CASSSAGQGYEQYF
DNA: TGTGCCAGCAGCTCTGCGGGACAGGGCTACGAGCAGTACTTC

V: TRBV19
size: -
D: -
J: TRBJ2-3
CDR3: CASSMAGSPPRYTQYF
DNA: TGTGCCAGTAGTATGGCGGGTAGCCCTCCAAGGTATACGCAGTATTTT

V: TRBV7-8
size: -
D: -
J: TRBJ1-6
CDR3: CASSLETSNSPLHF
DNA: TGTGCCAGCAGCTTAGAGACAAGCAATTCACCCCTCCACTTT

V: TRBV6-1
size: few
D: -
J: TRBJ1-2
CDR3: CASSELNRNYGYTF
DNA: TGTGCCAGCAGTGAACTTAACAGGAACTATGGCTACACCTTC

V: TRBV11-2
size: -
D: TRBD1
J: TRBJ1-1
CDR3: CASSLGQGRFTEAFF
DNA: TGTGCCAGCAGCTTAGGACAGGGTCGTTTCACTGAAGCTTTCTTT

V: TRBV7-2
size: -
D: -
J: TRBJ2-3
CDR3: CASSPLGGFTDTQYF
DNA: TGTGCCAGCAGCCCGCTCGGGGGATTCACAGATACGCAGTATTTT

V: TRBV7-9
size: -
D: -
J: TRBJ2-7
CDR3: CASSLQATYEQYF
DNA: TGTGCCAGCAGCTTACAGGCTACCTACGAGCAGTACTTC

V: TRBV4-1
size: few
D: TRBD2
J: TRBJ2-3
CDR3: CASSQGYGIAGNTDTQYF
DNA: TGCGCCAGCAGCCAAGGATATGGAATAGCGGGTAACACAGATACGCAGTATTTT

V: TRBV15
size: -
D: TRBD1
J: TRBJ2-7
CDR3: CATSSQGGLGQGAIEQYF
DNA: TGTGCCACCAGCTCCCAGGGGGGCTTGGGACAGGGGGCGATCGAGCAGTACTTC

V: TRBV28
size: -
D: TRBD1
J: TRBJ2-6
CDR3: CASSESGGAGANVLTF
DNA: TGTGCCAGCAGTGAATCAGGGGGCGCTGGGGCCAACGTCCTGACTTTC

V: TRBV2
size: -
D: -
J: TRBJ2-1
CDR3: CASSYLSSYNEQFF
DNA: TGTGCCAGCAGTTACCTGAGCTCCTACAATGAGCAGTTCTTC

V: TRBV7-2
size: -
D: TRBD2
J: TRBJ2-5
CDR3: CASSPGLAGGRETQYF
DNA: TGTGCCAGCAGCCCGGGACTAGCGGGAGGGCGGGAGACCCAGTACTTC

V: TRBV5-4
size: -
D: -
J: TRBJ2-3
CDR3: CASSFDPGGTDTQYF
DNA: TGTGCCAGCAGCTTTGATCCCGGTGGCACAGATACGCAGTATTTT